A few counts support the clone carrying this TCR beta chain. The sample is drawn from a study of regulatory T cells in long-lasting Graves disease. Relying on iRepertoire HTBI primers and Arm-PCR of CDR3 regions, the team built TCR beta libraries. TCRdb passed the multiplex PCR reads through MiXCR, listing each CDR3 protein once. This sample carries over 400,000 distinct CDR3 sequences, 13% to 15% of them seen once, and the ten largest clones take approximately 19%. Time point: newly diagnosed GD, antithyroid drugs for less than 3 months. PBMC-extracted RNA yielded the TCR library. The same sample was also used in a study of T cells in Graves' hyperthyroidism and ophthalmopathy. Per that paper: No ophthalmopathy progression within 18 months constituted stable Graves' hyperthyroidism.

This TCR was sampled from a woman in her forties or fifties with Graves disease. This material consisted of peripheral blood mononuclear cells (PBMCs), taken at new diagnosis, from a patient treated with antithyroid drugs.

The CDR3 DNA reads as TGTGCCAGCAGCCAAGCATTCATAGGACGTACTGAAAAACTGTTTTTT. Its translation: CASSQAFIGRTEKLFF. The chain couples TRBV3-1 to TRBJ1-4; D gene unclear. V lost 1 base, J lost 7 bases, and 16 bases lay in between. Germline loops: CDR1 LGHDT, CDR2 YNNKEL (reference sequence). There are 16 residues in the CDR3.